This T cell receptor (beta chain) was obtained from a study of OX40 agonist ivuxolimab in advanced cancers. Describing the broader study: The costimulatory receptor OX40 (CD134) was targeted by ivuxolimab, a fully human IgG2 agonistic monoclonal antibody. Intravenous ivuxolimab was administered to patients every 2 weeks at six dose levels: 0.01, 0.1, 0.3, 1.5, 3 and 10 mg/kg. Of the 50 to 55 patients in dose escalation, about 20 had hepatocellular carcinoma, about 15 had melanoma, 9 had renal cell carcinoma and 9 had head and neck cancer. In the dose-escalation cohort, approximately 82% of patients were male, and the mean age was roughly 60 years with a range of about 20 to 80. Patients were allowed to have had prior anti-PD-1, anti-PD-L1 or anti-CTLA-4 therapy, and roughly 40% of the dose-escalation patients had previously received checkpoint inhibitors. Partial responses occurred in three dose-escalation patients, of whom one had hepatocellular carcinoma and two had cutaneous melanoma. Peripheral TCRbeta sequencing aimed to test whether ivuxolimab altered TCR sequence diversity and caused clonal T-cell expansion. The paper describes the monotherapy dose-escalation part (N of about 50 patients) of the phase I trial of ivuxolimab. The investigation overall reported the following: On average, CD8+ T cells showed more expanded clones than CD4+ T cells after ivuxolimab. In partial responders in the 0.1-3.0 mg/kg groups, normalized peripheral clonal expansion was found to be among the lowest, especially among CD8+ T cells. The antigen specificity of the peripheral T cells that underwent clonal expansion was not determined. Clonal expansion of both CD4+ and CD8+ blood T cells was observed from baseline to week 6 at doses 0.1 to 3.0 mg/kg. Low levels of normalized T-cell clonal expansion were also shown by some nonresponding patients.

This clone was recorded a few times. The clone's antigen remains unknown. No much larger clone is present one base from it, and per-base qualities are unavailable. Genomic DNA was isolated from the sorted cells so that the TCRbeta CDR3 region could be sequenced. TCRbeta CDR3 regions were sequenced using the immunoSEQ Assay. TCRdb limited this immuneACCESS table to in-frame rearrangements with V and J called. A share of clones is missing; checked studies link under half to unresolved V genes, and the rest is unexplained. In this sample the table shows about 66,000 clones, about 85% of which occur a single time. Clones ranked in the top ten supply about 4% of the sample. The trial excluded patients who had a history of autoimmune disease or were on systemic immunosuppression. Peripheral blood for TCR sequencing was collected from all dose cohorts at baseline, on cycle 4 day 1, and on cycle 7 day 1. The samples were taken from a phase I, first-in-human, multicenter, open-label dose-escalation trial of ivuxolimab. Adults with locally advanced or metastatic melanoma, renal cell carcinoma, hepatocellular carcinoma or head and neck squamous cell carcinoma were enrolled in the trial. Before TCR sequencing, CD4+ T cells and CD8+ T cells from peripheral blood were sorted into separate populations.

The V and J ends are trimmed by 2 bases and 3 bases, leaving 8 bases between them. For CDR1 and CDR2, the germline V gene lists WSHSY and SAAADI. The CDR3 has 14 amino acids, counting the end cysteine and phenylalanine. Only the CDR3 region is kept as DNA, spanning 42 bases read in frame from base 1. The V and J genes are TRBV10-2 and TRBJ1-5, with the D gene uncertain. The clonotype was recovered from an adult with an advanced solid tumor such as melanoma, head and neck, liver or kidney cancer. The source material was CD4+ or CD8+ T cells sorted from blood, sampled in a trial of the OX40 agonist ivuxolimab. The CDR3 has the sequence CASSEEQNNQPQHF. The nucleotide sequence reads TGCGCCAGCAGTGAGGAACAGAACAATCAGCCCCAGCATTTT.